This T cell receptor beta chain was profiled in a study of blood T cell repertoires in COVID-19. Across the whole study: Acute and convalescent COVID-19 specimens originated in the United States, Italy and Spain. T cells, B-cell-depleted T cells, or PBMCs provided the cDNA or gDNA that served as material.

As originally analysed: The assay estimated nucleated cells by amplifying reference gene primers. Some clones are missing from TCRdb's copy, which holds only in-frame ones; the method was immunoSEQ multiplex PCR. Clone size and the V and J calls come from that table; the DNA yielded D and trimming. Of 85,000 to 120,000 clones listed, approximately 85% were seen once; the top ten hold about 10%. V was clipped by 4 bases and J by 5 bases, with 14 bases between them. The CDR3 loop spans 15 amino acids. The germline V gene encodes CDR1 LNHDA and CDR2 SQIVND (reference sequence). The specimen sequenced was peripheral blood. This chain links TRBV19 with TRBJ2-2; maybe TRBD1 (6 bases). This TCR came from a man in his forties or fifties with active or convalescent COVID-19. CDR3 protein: CASSKGVPFTGELFF. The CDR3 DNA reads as TGTGCCAGTAGTAAGGGGGTACCCTTTACCGGGGAGCTGTTTTTT.